The 23 T cell receptor beta chains below all came from one sample that was sequenced in a study of T cell responses to AZD1222 COVID-19 vaccine. Some clones are missing from TCRdb's copy, which holds only in-frame ones; the method was immunoSEQ multiplex PCR. This table has 100,000 to 120,000 clones, over 75% appearing once. The specimen comprised peripheral blood, sampled on day 0 of AZD1222 vaccination. The receptors were gathered from an adult in good health.

CDR3 sequence reads: CASSYGSGSYNEQFF. CDR3 in DNA: TGTGCCAGCAGTTACGGCTCGGGTTCCTACAATGAGCAGTTCTTC. This sequence joins TRBV6-5 and TRBJ2-1; D ambiguous. The CDR3 contains 15 residues. The germline V gene has CDR1 MNHEY and CDR2 SVGAGI. The ends were cut back, 2 bases at V and 1 base at J, with 9 bases in the middle.

The rearrangement links TRBV6-1 to TRBJ1-1, with D possibly matching TRBD1 (5 bases). The CDR3 contains 14 residues. Germline V gene data show CDR1 as MNHNS and CDR2 as SASEGT. V was clipped by 2 bases and J by 1 base, with 8 bases between them. In DNA, the CDR3 is TGTGCCAGCAGTGAACAGGGAGGGAACACTGAAGCTTTCTTT. It yields the protein CASSEQGGNTEAFF.

The rearrangement links TRBV27 to TRBJ1-2; maybe TRBD1 (5 bases). The V and J ends lost 5 bases and 2 bases respectively, with 18 bases between them. Germline assignment: CDR1 MNHEY and CDR2 SMNVEV (reference sequence). CDR3 size: 16 residues. CDR3 DNA: TGTGCCAGCAGTCACCCCGGCCTGACAGACAACTATGGCTACACCTTC. Encoded protein: CASSHPGLTDNYGYTF.

The rearrangement links TRBV3-1 (or the pseudogene TRBV3-2) to TRBJ1-6; D not resolved. The germline gives CDR1 LGHDT, CDR2 YNNKEL (reference sequence). This CDR3 has 16 residues. The V end lost 1 base, the J end lost 10 bases, and 17 bases lay between the germline ends. CDR3 nucleotides: TGTGCCAGCAGCCAAGGCCCCAGCGGGCCCGGCTCACCCCTCCACTTT. Translating it yields CASSQGPSGPGSPLHF.

V and J are TRBV10-2 and TRBJ2-2; 11 bases map to TRBD2. Germline V gene data show CDR1 as WSHSY and CDR2 as SAAADI. This CDR3 is 15 amino acids long. Unmatched junction bases numbered 5, after V lost 7 bases and J lost 4 bases. CDR3 coding DNA: TGCGCCAGCAAGGGGGGACTAGCGGCCACCGGGGAGCTGTTTTTT. The encoded protein is CASKGGLAATGELFF.

The chain recombines TRBV2 with TRBJ1-1; 7 positions agree with TRBD1. After removal of 6 bases from V and 4 bases from J, the junction contained 5 bases not matched to a gene. CDR1 SNHLY and CDR2 FYNNEI come from the germline V gene. The CDR3 has 13 amino acids. The CDR3 DNA reads TGTGCCAGCAGAACCTCAGGGGGCACTGAAGCTTTCTTT. It is translated as CASRTSGGTEAFF.

The chain couples TRBV6-6 to TRBJ1-4; D not resolved. The CDR3 sequence is 14 residues long. Trimming took off 5 bases at V and 3 bases at J, with 10 bases between the two ends. Per the germline V gene, CDR1 is MNHNY and CDR2 is SVGAGI (reference sequence). The CDR3 region is CASSRVGANEKLFF. The CDR3 nucleotides read TGTGCCAGCAGTAGGGTCGGAGCTAATGAAAAACTGTTTTTT.

V usage is TRBV12-2 and J usage is TRBJ2-7; whether TRBD1, the table's D call, matches the DNA was not checked. TRBV12-2 is a known pseudogene. The length of the CDR3 is 14 residues. This CDR3 reads CASRFRQNSYEQYF. In DNA form, the CDR3 reads TGTGCAAGTCGCTTCCGACAGAACTCCTACGAGCAGTACTTC.

A few counts support this clone. The gene calls are TRBV6-5 and TRBJ1-2; tentative D call: TRBD1 (5 bases). With 2 bases removed from V and 4 bases from J, the gap between germline ends came to 14 bases. Germline V gives CDR1 MNHEY, CDR2 SVGAGI. The CDR3 sequence is 15 residues long. In DNA form, the CDR3 reads TGTGCCAGCAGTTACGACAGCCGTTCGAGCTATGGCTACACCTTC. Translating it yields CASSYDSRSSYGYTF.

V and J are TRBV6-5 and TRBJ1-1; 10 nucleotides align to TRBD1. Germline CDR1 reads MNHEY; CDR2 reads SVGAGI. Losses at the gene ends were 5 bases for V and 1 base for J; bases not matched to a gene: 4. The CDR3 contains 15 residues. The CDR3 sequence: CASSNRDRGNTEAFF. For the CDR3, the DNA is TGTGCCAGCAGTAACCGGGACAGGGGGAACACTGAAGCTTTCTTT.

The chain carries TRBV5-4 and TRBJ2-2, with 7 bases matching TRBD2. CDR1 is SGHNT and CDR2 is YYREEE in the germline V gene (reference sequence). V shed 4 bases and J 4 bases; nucleotides not matched to a gene: 10. This CDR3 contains 16 residues. CDR3 sequence (DNA): TGTGCCAGCAGCCCCGCGGCGGGAGAGAGCACCGGGGAGCTGTTTTTT. The encoded protein is CASSPAAGESTGELFF.

This chain uses TRBV4-1 with TRBJ1-2; 9 bases map to TRBD1. V dropped 1 base and J dropped 2; count of bases not matched to a gene: 23. In germline, CDR1 is MGHRA, CDR2 YSYEKL. The CDR3 loop spans 22 amino acids. CDR3 protein: CASSQGLTTRRDRESPNYGYTF. Here the CDR3 DNA reads TGCGCCAGCAGCCAAGGCTTAACGACCCGCCGGGACAGGGAATCCCCGAACTATGGCTACACCTTC.

The V gene is TRBV29-1, the J gene TRBJ2-1; D might be TRBD2 (6 bases). Germline CDR1 is SQVTM and CDR2 is ANQGSEA. This CDR3 region has 14 residues. Trimming shortened V by 7 bases and J by 6 bases, and 19 bases separated the two germline ends. The CDR3, as DNA: TGCAGCGACTCACGAACCGGGGGTAGCAATGAGCAGTTCTTC. Residues: CSDSRTGGSNEQFF.

The rearrangement joins TRBV7-2 to TRBJ2-7, with D unclear. The CDR3 length is 11 residues. Trimming left V 4 bases short and J 7 bases short, with 8 bases between. The V gene's germline CDR1 is SGHTA and CDR2 FQGNSA. The CDR3 sequence: CASSSLREQYF. The CDR3 DNA reads as TGTGCCAGCAGCTCCCTAAGGGAGCAGTACTTC.

The chain combines TRBV6-2 or TRBV6-3 with TRBJ1-2; D is uncertain. The V gene's germline CDR1 is MNHEY and CDR2 SVGEGT. Trimming removed 5 bases at V and 6 bases at J, with 19 bases between. The CDR3 covers 15 residues. CDR3 protein: CASSDQNRGTNGYTF. Written as DNA, the CDR3 is TGTGCCAGCAGTGATCAGAACCGGGGAACAAATGGCTACACCTTC.

The chain couples TRBV5-1 to TRBJ1-4; no firm D call. Looked up from germline, CDR1 is SGHRS and CDR2 is YFSETQ. The CDR3 is 14 amino acids. Trimming cost V 3 bases and J 5 bases, with 11 bases left between them. DNA for the CDR3: TGCGCCAGCAGCTCGGGGAGATCGAATGAAAAACTGTTTTTT. Translation: CASSSGRSNEKLFF. The whole variable domain, filled in from reference TRBV5-1 and TRBJ1-4, reads KAGVTQTPRYLIKTRGQQVTLSCSPISGHRSVSWYQQTPGQGLQFLFEYFSETQRNKGNFPGRFSGRQFSNSRSEMNVSTLELGDSALYLCASSSGRSNEKLFFGSGTQLSVL.

This clone was counted only a few times. The chain joins TRBV15 to TRBJ1-5, with a possible D match to TRBD1 (6 bases). Per the germline V gene, CDR1 is LNHNV and CDR2 is YYDKDF (reference sequence). The CDR3 is 14 amino acids. V lost 2 bases to trimming and J lost 4 bases, with 9 bases between them. The CDR3 spells CATSRRQANQPQHF. CDR3 sequence (DNA): TGTGCCACCAGCAGACGACAGGCTAATCAGCCCCAGCATTTT.

The chain combines TRBV6-2 or TRBV6-3 with TRBJ1-1, with no clear D. Germline V gene sequence: CDR1 MNHEY, CDR2 SVGEGT. V gave up 2 bases and J gave up 5 bases, with 6 bases separating them. The CDR3 is 12 residues long. CDR3 residues: CASSYPRTEAFF. The CDR3 DNA follows: TGTGCCAGCAGTTACCCGCGGACTGAAGCTTTCTTT.

The chain joins TRBV2 to TRBJ2-2, with D possibly TRBD1 on 5 matching bases. The CDR3 sequence is 15 residues long. Per the germline V gene, CDR1 is SNHLY and CDR2 is FYNNEI. Trimming pared 6 bases from V and 3 bases from J, leaving 14 bases between. The CDR3 protein is CASRHQGLYTGELFF. The CDR3 coding sequence is TGTGCCAGCAGGCACCAGGGATTATACACCGGGGAGCTGTTTTTT.

V and J are TRBV9 and TRBJ1-1, with 8 nucleotides matching TRBD1. Trimming cost V 5 bases and J 1 base; bases outside gene matches: 4. The length of the CDR3 is 14 residues. The V gene's germline CDR1 is SGDLS and CDR2 YYNGEE. DNA of the CDR3: TGTGCCAGCAGGGCGGGACAGGCGAACACTGAAGCTTTCTTT. Translated, it gives CASRAGQANTEAFF.

The CDR3 DNA sequence: TGTGCCAGCAGTTTGAGTAGCGACTACAATGAGCAGTTCTTC. This codes for CASSLSSDYNEQFF. The chain joins TRBV27 to TRBJ2-1; the D gene is possibly TRBD2 (5 bases). Germline V gives CDR1 MNHEY, CDR2 SMNVEV (reference sequence). V shed 3 bases and J shed 3 bases, with 9 bases lying between them. The CDR3 loop spans 14 amino acids.

This clone was recorded only once. The V gene is TRBV27, the J gene TRBJ2-7; no firm D call. CDR3 length: 14 residues. With 6 bases removed from V and 6 bases from J, the gap between germline ends came to 18 bases. Germline CDR1 is MNHEY and CDR2 is SMNVEV (reference sequence). The chain's CDR3 is CASRHISARGEQYF. The CDR3 DNA reads as TGTGCCAGCAGGCATATATCGGCGCGAGGCGAGCAGTACTTC.

This clone has only one observation. The chain joins TRBV27 to TRBJ1-1, with a weak D call TRBD1 (6 bases). V lost 2 bases, J lost 3 bases, and 13 bases lay in between. The CDR3 totals 15 residues. Germline CDR1 is MNHEY and CDR2 is SMNVEV (reference sequence). This CDR3 is CASSLPLDRYTEAFF. For the CDR3, the DNA is TGTGCCAGCAGTTTACCCCTAGACAGGTACACTGAAGCTTTCTTT.